The 21 T cell receptor beta chains presented below share a single source sample, sequenced in a study of human T cells and chemical hapten exposure. Described time point: patch test 3, about 24 weeks after DPC sensitization. Treatment meaning: therapeutic diphenylcyclopropenone sensitization with weekly scalp DPC. TCRdb re-called the RACE reads with MiXCR, one entry per CDR3 protein. The table lists about 190,000 distinct CDR3 sequences, around 23% of them singletons. The sequences come from whole blood, collected in connection with sensitization to the hapten diphenylcyclopropenone (DPC). These receptors were taken from a woman in her thirties or forties with alopecia areata. Some clones in this sample may be carry-over from other donors' samples.

This clonotype appeared a few times. This chain joins TRBV20-1 and TRBJ1-1; D call uncertain. Germline V gives CDR1 DFQATT, CDR2 SNEGSKA (reference sequence). The V end lost 2 bases, the J end lost 0 bases, and 13 bases lay between the germline ends. CDR3 length equals 15 residues. The CDR3: CSARRGIAMNTEAFF. For the CDR3, the DNA is TGCAGTGCTAGACGCGGAATAGCTATGAACACTGAAGCTTTCTTT.

This clonotype was seen a single time. The CDR3 DNA sequence: TGTGCCAGCAGCTGGGGACCCTCCAAAAACATTCAGTACTTC. Encoded protein: CASSWGPSKNIQYF. The chain has TRBV12-3 or TRBV12-4 and TRBJ2-4; D is possibly TRBD1 or TRBD2 (5 bases each). The CDR3 length is 14 residues. Trimming left V 6 bases short and J 2 bases short, with 11 bases between.

This sequence joins TRBV7-9 and TRBJ2-3, with D perhaps TRBD1 (6 bases). CDR1 is SEHNR, CDR2 FQNEAQ, per germline (reference sequence). The V gene lost 4 bases and the J gene lost 6 bases, with 20 bases spanning the gap. The CDR3 extends over 16 amino acids. The CDR3 loop reads CASSSGYREPQDTQYF. The CDR3 region has the DNA TGTGCCAGCAGCTCCGGCTACAGGGAACCCCAGGATACGCAGTATTTT.

This clonotype was seen at least ten times. CDR3 loop: CASYNTDYSMAKNIQYF. CDR3 DNA: TGTGCCAGCTACAACACGGACTACTCCATGGCCAAAAACATTCAGTACTTC. The chain links TRBV28 to TRBJ2-4; D perhaps matches TRBD2 (6 bases). The CDR3 length is 17 residues. Germline V gene data show CDR1 as MDHEN and CDR2 as SYDVKM. The V and J ends lost 8 bases and 1 base respectively, with 21 bases between them.

CDR3 region: CSASRLDQPQHF. CDR3 nucleotide sequence: TGCAGTGCTAGCCGGCTAGATCAGCCCCAGCATTTT. The chain employs TRBV20-1 and TRBJ1-5; D unresolved. The V gene lost 3 bases and the J gene lost 5 bases, with 8 bases spanning the gap. CDR1 is DFQATT and CDR2 is SNEGSKA in the germline V gene (reference sequence). The CDR3 runs 12 residues.

The chain employs TRBV25-1 and TRBJ1-1; possible D gene TRBD1, 5 bases. CDR1 is MGHDK, CDR2 SYGVNS, per germline. Trimming pared 1 base from V and 9 bases from J, leaving 12 bases between. There are 13 residues in the CDR3. In DNA form, the CDR3 reads TGTGCCAGCAGTGAATTTCTCGGGGGAAAAGCTTTCTTT. Translated, it gives CASSEFLGGKAFF.

The chain couples TRBV6-2 or TRBV6-3 to TRBJ2-6, with TRBD1 as a possible D gene (6 bases). This CDR3 contains 17 residues. In germline, CDR1 is MNHEY, CDR2 SVGEGT. V was shortened by 7 bases and J by 3 bases, with 19 bases between the two germline ends. This chain's CDR3 is CASTETGWSGGANVLTF. For the CDR3, the DNA is TGTGCCAGCACTGAGACAGGTTGGAGTGGTGGGGCCAACGTCCTGACTTTC.

Of note for this clonotype: One junction end disagrees with the germline gene, perhaps due to a read error. The V gene is TRBV11-1, the J gene TRBJ1-2; D unclear. Germline CDR1 is SGHAT and CDR2 is FQDESV (reference sequence). The length of the CDR3 is 13 residues. CDR3 protein: CASSLEADYGYTF. The DNA of the CDR3 is TGTGCCAGCAGCTTAGAGGCGGACTACGGCTACACCTTC.

This rearrangement joins TRBV7-9 to TRBJ2-1, with 12 bases lining up with TRBD1. Germline CDR1 and CDR2: SEHNR and FQNEAQ (reference sequence). CDR3 length equals 15 residues. Trimming cost V 4 bases and J 7 bases; bases outside gene matches: 5. The CDR3 region is CASSYRDRGLNEQFF. DNA for the CDR3: TGTGCCAGCAGCTACCGGGACAGGGGGCTGAATGAGCAGTTCTTC.

A few counts support this clonotype. The chain employs TRBV28 and TRBJ2-7; 7 bases match TRBD1. The CDR3 contains 14 residues. J lost 4 bases, V lost 5 bases, and 8 bases had no gene match. Germline-derived CDR1 and CDR2 are MDHEN and SYDVKM. Written as DNA, the CDR3 is TGTGCCAGCAGTGGACCGGACAGGCCTTACGAGCAGTACTTC. Translating it yields CASSGPDRPYEQYF. Supplemented by reference TRBV28 and TRBJ2-7, the full variable domain reads DVKVTQSSRYLVKRTGEKVFLECVQDMDHENMFWYRQDPGLGLRLIYFSYDVKMKEKGDIPEGYSVSREKKERFSLILESASTNQTSMYLCASSGPDRPYEQYFGPGTRLTVT.

The genes are TRBV5-1 and TRBJ1-1, with D maybe TRBD1 (5 bases). Trimming pared 6 bases from V and 5 bases from J, leaving 14 bases between. Germline V gene data show CDR1 as SGHRS and CDR2 as YFSETQ. This CDR3 is 13 amino acids long. CDR3 residues: CASNSGGGTEAFF. The CDR3 nucleotides read TGCGCCAGCAACTCCGGGGGGGGTACTGAAGCTTTCTTT.

The V call is TRBV28, the J call TRBJ2-1; 10 nucleotides agree with TRBD2. The germline V gene has CDR1 MDHEN and CDR2 SYDVKM. The V and J ends lost 6 bases and 4 bases, in that order; junction bases with no gene match: 6. The CDR3 contains 15 residues. For the CDR3, the DNA is TGTGCCAGCAGCCCCGGGACTAGCGTGTACAATGAGCAGTTCTTC. This sequence encodes CASSPGTSVYNEQFF.

The chain couples TRBV7-2 to TRBJ2-5; D is unclear. CDR1 SGHTA and CDR2 FQGNSA come from the germline V gene. Trimming shortened V by 5 bases and J by 0 bases, and 10 bases separated the two germline ends. This CDR3 comprises 14 residues. CDR3 coding DNA: TGTGCCAGCAGCCCTTTCGCGTACCAAGAGACCCAGTACTTC. This sequence encodes CASSPFAYQETQYF.

This clonotype was seen a few times. The chain is built from TRBV28 and TRBJ2-2; D unclear. Trimming left V 4 bases short and J 3 bases short, with 15 bases between. Germline V lookup: CDR1 MDHEN, CDR2 SYDVKM. The CDR3 covers 16 residues. Here the CDR3 DNA reads TGTGCCAGCAGTTCCGGCCAATCTTATTACACCGGGGAGCTGTTTTTT. This codes for CASSSGQSYYTGELFF.

This clonotype was observed many times. The chain recombines TRBV30 with TRBJ1-5; D uncertain. The CDR3 contains 13 residues. Trimming stripped 5 bases from V and 2 bases from J, with 10 bases between. Germline assignment: CDR1 GTSNPN and CDR2 SVGIG (reference sequence). This chain's CDR3 is CAWGLQRNQPQHF. Here the CDR3 DNA reads TGTGCCTGGGGACTACAGCGCAATCAGCCCCAGCATTTT.

This clonotype has more than one count but fewer than ten. The chain is built from TRBV6-1 and TRBJ2-1, with D tentatively TRBD2 (6 bases). Germline V gene sequence: CDR1 MNHNS, CDR2 SASEGT. Trimming took off 8 bases at V and 3 bases at J, with 11 bases between the two ends. This CDR3 contains 13 residues. CDR3 in DNA: TGTGCCAGCCGACTAGTACTCTACAATGAGCAGTTCTTC. This translates into CASRLVLYNEQFF.

This clonotype was detected many times. The V gene is TRBV6-5, the J gene TRBJ1-4; TRBD1 agrees at 9 bases. The CDR3 consists of 17 residues. V shed 4 bases and J 0 bases; nucleotides not matched to a gene: 6. Germline V gives CDR1 MNHEY, CDR2 SVGAGI. CDR3 DNA sequence: TGTGCCAGCAGTTCCGGACAGGGGCTGACAACTAATGAAAAACTGTTTTTT. Its protein is CASSSGQGLTTNEKLFF.

The chain joins TRBV2 to TRBJ1-1, with 8 bases lining up with TRBD1. The ends lost 3 bases at V and 6 bases at J; junction bases unmatched: 9. This CDR3 is built from 15 residues. CDR1 SNHLY and CDR2 FYNNEI come from the germline V gene. CDR3 residues: CASSDPRTGMAEAFF. The CDR3 bases are TGTGCCAGCAGTGACCCCCGGACAGGGATGGCTGAAGCTTTCTTT.

The chain carries TRBV7-2 and TRBJ2-5; D is undetermined. The CDR3 runs to 15 residues. The germline gives CDR1 SGHTA, CDR2 FQGNSA. V was pared by 2 bases and J by 1 base, with 11 bases between. The CDR3 spells CASSLNPFSQETQYF. CDR3 in DNA: TGTGCCAGCAGCTTAAATCCTTTTAGCCAAGAGACCCAGTACTTC. Based on the CDR3 plus reference TRBV7-2 and TRBJ2-5, the full variable domain is GAGVSQSPSNKVTEKGKDVELRCDPISGHTALYWYRQSLGQGLEFLIYFQGNSAPDKSGLPSDRFSAERTGGSVSTLTIQRTQQEDSAVYLCASSLNPFSQETQYFGPGTRLLVL.

The CDR3 reads CSVEVEAAEQFF. In DNA, the CDR3 is TGCAGCGTTGAGGTAGAAGCGGCTGAGCAGTTCTTC. The genes are TRBV29-1 and TRBJ2-1, with D maybe TRBD2 (5 bases). This CDR3 comprises 12 residues. V gave up 3 bases and J gave up 9 bases, with 12 bases separating them. The V gene's germline CDR1 is SQVTM and CDR2 ANQGSEA.

This clonotype turned up a few times. The chain has TRBV7-2 and TRBJ1-1; D gene uncertain. Germline V lookup: CDR1 SGHTA, CDR2 FQGNSA. This CDR3 spans 14 amino acids. Trimming cost V 2 bases and J 9 bases, with 16 bases left between them. Here the CDR3 reads CASSLNPTMRKAFF. CDR3 DNA sequence: TGTGCCAGCAGCTTAAATCCGACTATGAGGAAAGCTTTCTTT.